Following are 5 T cell receptor beta chains from one sample sequenced in a study of Graves' ophthalmopathy and Graves' hyperthyroidism (dated by TCRdb to 2017 to 2018). TCRdb records Illumina HiSeq 2000 as the sequencer. TCR beta CDR3 regions were amplified from RNA transcripts for repertoire sequencing. The first round was an RT-PCR using HTBI primers with the Qiagen OneStep RT-PCR kit, and this first round was followed by a second-round multiplex PCR, then size selection and purification. TCRdb passed the public sequencing reads through fastp at Q25 and MiXCR, retaining productive beta sequences. A single entry per CDR3 protein holds the most common genes and DNA from its merged rows. A total of about 210,000 distinct CDR3 sequences appear in this sample, 25% to 30% of them only once. The ten most abundant clones make up around 9.8% of the sample. Sequenced sample: peripheral blood. These receptors were taken from a man aged 50 or older with Graves' ophthalmopathy. Donor details come from another sample of the same person, matched by shared clones.

This clonotype was seen repeatedly, ten times or more. The rearrangement joins TRBV3-1 to TRBJ2-2; D possibly corresponds to TRBD1 (6 bases). This CDR3 contains 16 residues. Germline values: CDR1 LGHDT, CDR2 YNNKEL (reference sequence). Trimming left V 1 base short and J 4 bases short, with 13 bases between. This CDR3 reads CASSQVDRFLTGELFF. The CDR3 nucleotides read TGTGCCAGCAGCCAAGTGGACAGATTCCTCACCGGGGAGCTGTTTTTT.

The chain couples TRBV7-8 to TRBJ1-1; TRBD1 matches at 8 bases. The CDR3 loop spans 13 amino acids. With 1 base clipped from V and 11 bases from J, the junction kept 6 bases outside the gene matches. Germline values: CDR1 SGHVS, CDR2 FQNEAQ. The CDR3 nucleotides are TGTGCCAGCAGCTTAGGACAGGGGTTGGCGGCTTTCTTT. Protein sequence: CASSLGQGLAAFF.

This clonotype was seen repeatedly, ten times or more. One end of the junction is discordant with germline, which a read error may explain. The chain employs TRBV5-1 and TRBJ1-1, with TRBD1 as a possible D gene (6 bases). The CDR3 is 14 residues long. Germline-derived CDR1 and CDR2 are SGHRS and YFSETQ. The CDR3 DNA follows: TGCGACAGCAGCGAACAGGGAGGTTTGACTGAAGCTTTCTTT. Its translation is CDSSEQGGLTEAFF.

There are many counts of this clonotype. The V gene is TRBV12-3 or TRBV12-4, the J gene TRBJ2-7; 10 nucleotides match TRBD2. V lost 6 bases, J lost 0 bases, and 5 bases stayed unmatched. This CDR3 is 15 amino acids long. The CDR3 protein is CASSSGTSASYEQYF. The CDR3 region has the DNA TGTGCCAGCAGCTCCGGGACTAGCGCCTCCTACGAGCAGTACTTC.

The rearrangement joins TRBV28 to TRBJ1-2; 10 bases match TRBD1. This CDR3 comprises 16 residues. V lost 1 base, J lost 3 bases, and 5 bases stayed unmatched. Per germline, CDR1 MDHEN and CDR2 SYDVKM. The CDR3 DNA reads as TGTGCCAGCAGTTTATATCGGACAGGGGGAGACTATGGCTACACCTTC. This sequence encodes CASSLYRTGGDYGYTF.